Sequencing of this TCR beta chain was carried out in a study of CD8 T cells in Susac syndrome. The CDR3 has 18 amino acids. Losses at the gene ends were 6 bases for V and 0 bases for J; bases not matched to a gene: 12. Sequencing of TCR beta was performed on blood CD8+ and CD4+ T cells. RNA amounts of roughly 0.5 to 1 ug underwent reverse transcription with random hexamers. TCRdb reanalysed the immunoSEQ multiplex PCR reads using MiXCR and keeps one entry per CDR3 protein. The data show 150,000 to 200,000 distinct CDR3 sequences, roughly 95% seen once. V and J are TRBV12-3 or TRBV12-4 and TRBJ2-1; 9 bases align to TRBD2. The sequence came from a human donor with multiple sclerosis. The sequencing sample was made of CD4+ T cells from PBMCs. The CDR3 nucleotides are TGTGCCAGCAGAGGGAGACTAGCGGACTTAGTCTCCTACAATGAGCAGTTCTTC. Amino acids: CASRGRLADLVSYNEQFF.